Shown below are 32 T cell receptor beta chains from a single sample sequenced in a study of a mutant IDH1 vaccine in newly diagnosed glioma. Specified time point: baseline, week 1 (first vaccination visit). The sample's treatment: pre-vaccination baseline after standard-of-care therapy. The protocol was immunoSEQ multiplex PCR, while the TCRdb copy is restricted to in-frame clones and leaves out a portion. The profile shows about 66,000 clones, around 86% of them singletons. The starting material was PBMCs, obtained from a glioma patient treated with radiotherapy, temozolomide or both. These receptors originate from a man aged 30-40 years with glioma.

This clone appeared a few times. The chain has TRBV5-1 and TRBJ1-5; D gene uncertain. The V end was cut by 0 bases, the J end by 1 base, with 11 bases between. CDR1 is SGHRS and CDR2 is YFSETQ in the germline V gene. The CDR3 runs to 16 residues. CDR3 bases: TGCGCCAGCAGCTTGGAGGTTTTGGGGAGCAATCAGCCCCAGCATTTT. Translation: CASSLEVLGSNQPQHF.

V usage is TRBV11-2 and J usage is TRBJ2-1; D possibly corresponds to TRBD2 (6 bases). Germline V gene data show CDR1 as SGHAT and CDR2 as FQNNGV. V was clipped by 2 bases and J by 3 bases, with 14 bases between them. The CDR3 sequence is 16 residues long. DNA for the CDR3: TGTGCCAGCAGCTTAAAGTGGAGGGGTTACTACAATGAGCAGTTCTTC. This codes for CASSLKWRGYYNEQFF.

This sequence joins TRBV10-3 and TRBJ1-6; D remains ambiguous. V dropped 6 bases and J dropped 9 bases, with 15 bases sitting between them. This CDR3 is 14 amino acids long. In germline, CDR1 is ENHRY, CDR2 SYGVKD. The CDR3, as DNA: TGTGCCATCAGACCGGGGTCCCCCGGTTCACCCCTCCACTTT. Translated, it gives CAIRPGSPGSPLHF.

The gene calls are TRBV5-4 and TRBJ1-2, with unresolved D. The V gene lost 4 bases and the J gene lost 2 bases, with 12 bases spanning the gap. Per germline, CDR1 SGHNT and CDR2 YYREEE (reference sequence). The CDR3 sequence is 14 residues long. CDR3: CASSQDGENYGYTF. As DNA, the CDR3 is TGTGCCAGCAGCCAAGATGGGGAAAACTATGGCTACACCTTC. The entire variable domain, with the rest obtained from reference TRBV5-4 and TRBJ1-2, is as follows: ETGVTQSPTHLIKTRGQQVTLRCSSQSGHNTVSWYQQALGQGPQFIFQYYREEENGRGNFPPRFSGLQFPNYSSELNVNALELDDSALYLCASSQDGENYGYTFGSGTRLTVV.

The V gene is TRBV7-6, the J gene TRBJ2-5, with a possible D match to TRBD1 (5 bases). CDR1 is SGHVS and CDR2 is FNYEAQ in the germline V gene. V shed 5 bases and J shed 5 bases, with 15 bases lying between them. This CDR3 comprises 14 residues. CDR3 nucleotides: TGTGCCAGCAGCCGAGCAGGGAATTGGGAGACCCAGTACTTC. This translates into CASSRAGNWETQYF.

V gene TRBV7-9 combines with J gene TRBJ1-2, with TRBD1 as a possible D gene (5 bases). With 1 base removed from V and 6 bases from J, the gap between germline ends came to 12 bases. This CDR3 comprises 14 residues. Germline V gives CDR1 SEHNR, CDR2 FQNEAQ (reference sequence). CDR3 nucleotide sequence: TGTGCCAGCAGCTTAGGACAGTCTTACCATGGCTACACCTTC. Translated, it gives CASSLGQSYHGYTF.

V and J are TRBV5-5 and TRBJ1-1, with D possibly TRBD1 on 5 matching bases. Germline assignment: CDR1 SGHKS and CDR2 YYEKEE (reference sequence). V was trimmed by 4 bases and J by 5 bases, leaving 15 bases between them. This CDR3 region has 14 residues. The CDR3 sequence: CASSVRVGWTEAFF. The CDR3, as DNA: TGTGCCAGCAGCGTCAGGGTGGGCTGGACTGAAGCTTTCTTT.

The V call is TRBV29-1, the J call TRBJ2-7, with TRBD1 matching over 9 bases. The V segment lost 7 bases and the J segment 2 bases; nucleotides outside the gene matches: 12. This CDR3 is 15 amino acids long. From germline, CDR1 is SQVTM and CDR2 ANQGSEA. In nucleotides, the CDR3 is TGCAGCGCTTCCAGGGGGGACAGGGACGCCTACGAGCAGTACTTC. This translates into CSASRGDRDAYEQYF.

This chain connects TRBV11-3 to TRBJ2-5, with 11 bases fitting TRBD1. Germline V gives CDR1 SGHNT, CDR2 YENEEA. The CDR3 contains 15 residues. J was trimmed by 7 bases and V by 6 bases; bases with no gene match: 10. The CDR3 sequence: CASSLTGTGGGTQYF. CDR3 DNA: TGTGCCAGCAGTCTCACCGGGACAGGGGGTGGGACCCAGTACTTC.

This clone has more than one count but fewer than ten. The rearrangement joins TRBV2 to TRBJ1-5, with D maybe TRBD1 (5 bases). The CDR3 is 15 amino acids. CDR1 is SNHLY, CDR2 FYNNEI, per germline. Trimming took 6 bases from V and 0 from J, leaving 12 bases between them. CDR3 coding DNA: TGTGCCAGCAGGATGTCAGGGACTAGCAATCAGCCCCAGCATTTT. Amino acids: CASRMSGTSNQPQHF.

This chain connects TRBV2 to TRBJ1-2; D gene ambiguous. The CDR3 covers 13 residues. Germline assignment: CDR1 SNHLY and CDR2 FYNNEI. Trimming shortened V by 4 bases and J by 5 bases, and 11 bases separated the two germline ends. The chain's CDR3 is CASSGQNSYGYTF. Here the CDR3 DNA reads TGTGCCAGCAGTGGGCAGAATTCTTATGGCTACACCTTC.

As DNA, the CDR3 is TGTGCCAGCAGCGTAGGAGGGACAGTTAATGAAAAACTGTTTTTT. This sequence encodes CASSVGGTVNEKLFF. The J gene is TRBJ1-4, the V gene TRBV9, with 7 nucleotides matching TRBD1. The CDR3 is made up of 15 amino acids. Germline CDR1 is SGDLS and CDR2 is YYNGEE. Unmatched junction bases numbered 3, after V lost 0 bases and J lost 4 bases.

The chain has TRBV19 and TRBJ1-5; the match to TRBD1 covers 9 bases. V dropped 5 bases and J dropped 3; count of bases not matched to a gene: 5. The CDR3 loop spans 15 amino acids. From germline, CDR1 is LNHDA and CDR2 SQIVND (reference sequence). The CDR3 DNA sequence: TGTGCCAGTAGTTCACGGGACAGGGACAATCAGCCCCAGCATTTT. Translated, it gives CASSSRDRDNQPQHF. The full variable domain, completed using reference TRBV19 and TRBJ1-5, is DGGITQSPKYLFRKEGQNVTLSCEQNLNHDAMYWYRQDPGQGLRLIYYSQIVNDFQKGDIAEGYSVSREKKESFPLTVTSAQKNPTAFYLCASSSRDRDNQPQHFGDGTRLSIL.

The genes are TRBV13 and TRBJ1-6; TRBD1 aligns across 7 bases. Germline V gene sequence: CDR1 PRHDT, CDR2 FYEKMQ (reference sequence). The CDR3 has 16 amino acids. V lost 5 bases and J lost 7; bases outside the gene matches: 11. The CDR3 spells CASSEATGQLNSPLHF. CDR3 sequence (DNA): TGTGCCAGCAGCGAGGCCACGGGACAGCTAAATTCACCCCTCCACTTT.

The CDR3 bases are TGTGCCAGCAGCCCTCGACAGGGATCCTACAATGAGCAGTTCTTC. This translates into CASSPRQGSYNEQFF. The chain has TRBV7-8 and TRBJ2-1; 7 bases fit TRBD1. This CDR3 spans 15 amino acids. The V segment lost 5 bases and the J segment 1 base; nucleotides outside the gene matches: 5. Germline CDR1 reads SGHVS; CDR2 reads FQNEAQ.

V gene TRBV10-3 combines with J gene TRBJ1-3; 7 nucleotides line up with TRBD1. The ends lost 3 bases at V and 1 base at J; junction bases unmatched: 6. Germline-derived CDR1 and CDR2 are ENHRY and SYGVKD. This CDR3 is 16 amino acids long. The CDR3 bases are TGTGCCATCAGTGAACCAGAGACAGGGTCTGGAAACACCATATATTTT. Amino acid sequence: CAISEPETGSGNTIYF.

The rearrangement uses TRBV6-1 and TRBJ1-4, with a tentative D call TRBD1 (6 bases). The CDR3 length is 15 residues. From germline, CDR1 is MNHNS and CDR2 SASEGT. V lost 2 bases and J 3 bases, leaving 10 bases between the germline ends. The CDR3 nucleotides are TGTGCCAGCAGTGAACAAGGGGGGTCTAATGAAAAACTGTTTTTT. Translated: CASSEQGGSNEKLFF.

The rearrangement links TRBV5-6 to TRBJ1-6; D perhaps matches TRBD1 (5 bases). Germline V gene sequence: CDR1 SGHDT, CDR2 YYEEEE. This CDR3 has 15 amino acids. Trimming took off 3 bases at V and 10 bases at J, with 17 bases between the two ends. The CDR3 protein is CASSSGGNFYSPLHF. CDR3 DNA: TGTGCCAGCAGCTCGGGGGGGAACTTTTACTCACCCCTCCACTTT.

The chain is built from TRBV27 and TRBJ1-4, with 7 bases lining up with TRBD1. CDR1 MNHEY and CDR2 SMNVEV come from the germline V gene (reference sequence). The CDR3 contains 15 residues. The V segment lost 5 bases and the J segment 7 bases; nucleotides outside the gene matches: 10. Here the CDR3 reads CASSATPGGGEKLFF. In DNA form, the CDR3 reads TGTGCCAGCAGTGCTACCCCAGGGGGAGGTGAAAAACTGTTTTTT.

The chain uses TRBV6-5 and TRBJ1-2; D is unclear. The germline CDR1 and CDR2 sequences are MNHEY and SVGAGI. Trimming left V 2 bases short and J 6 bases short, with 13 bases between. The CDR3 sequence is 14 residues long. CDR3 nucleotides: TGTGCCAGCAGTTACCTCTCTCCCGGGGATGGCTACACCTTC. Its translation: CASSYLSPGDGYTF.

This chain joins TRBV18 and TRBJ1-4; no definite D call. The germline V and J ends were trimmed by 3 bases and 8 bases, with 13 bases remaining between them. The CDR3 consists of 14 residues. Germline lookup yields CDR1 KGHSH and CDR2 LQKENI. DNA of the CDR3: TGTGCCAGCTCACCCTTCGACCAGCTGGAAAAACTGTTTTTT. Encoded protein: CASSPFDQLEKLFF.

The chain couples TRBV7-9 to TRBJ2-3; TRBD2 matches 14 bases. Trimming cost V 3 bases and J 5 bases; bases outside gene matches: 4. In germline, CDR1 is SEHNR, CDR2 FQNEAQ (reference sequence). The CDR3 spans 16 residues. In DNA form, the CDR3 reads TGTGCCAGCAGCTTGACTAGCGGGGGGGCGGGAGATACGCAGTATTTT. Its protein product is CASSLTSGGAGDTQYF.

The chain recombines TRBV30 with TRBJ2-4; D gene uncertain. V lost 2 bases and J 0 bases, leaving 11 bases between the germline ends. This CDR3 is 15 amino acids long. Germline values: CDR1 GTSNPN, CDR2 SVGIG (reference sequence). CDR3 sequence (DNA): TGTGCCTGGAGTTTGGGGTATCTAGCCAAAAACATTCAGTACTTC. This translates into CAWSLGYLAKNIQYF.

Here the CDR3 DNA reads TGTGCCAGCAGTGACTCGAGGGCAGGGGATGAGCAGTACTTC. This sequence encodes CASSDSRAGDEQYF. The chain couples TRBV6-4 to TRBJ2-7; tentatively, D is TRBD1 (6 bases). CDR3 size: 14 residues. Trimming left V 0 bases short and J 7 bases short, with 13 bases between. From germline, CDR1 is MRHNA and CDR2 SNTAGT.

The chain links TRBV5-1 to TRBJ2-1, with 7 bases matching TRBD1. CDR1 and CDR2 (germline): SGHRS, YFSETQ. Trimming took 4 bases from V and 2 from J; bases not matched to a gene: 3. The CDR3 has 14 residues. CDR3: CASSLGQTYNEQFF. The CDR3 region has the DNA TGCGCCAGCAGCCTGGGACAGACCTACAATGAGCAGTTCTTC.

The gene calls are TRBV6-5 and TRBJ2-2, with TRBD2 matching over 7 bases. CDR1 and CDR2 from the germline V gene are MNHEY and SVGAGI. The CDR3 contains 15 residues. The junction had 7 bases not matched to a gene; V was cut back by 8 bases and J by 1 base. CDR3 coding DNA: TGTGCCAGCTCTAGGGAGGGGCGGAACACCGGGGAGCTGTTTTTT. Encoded protein: CASSREGRNTGELFF.

The V gene is TRBV27, the J gene TRBJ2-1; 9 nucleotides line up with TRBD1. Germline V gene data show CDR1 as MNHEY and CDR2 as SMNVEV (reference sequence). The CDR3 totals 13 residues. V dropped 8 bases and J dropped 6; count of bases not matched to a gene: 5. The CDR3 DNA reads TGTGCCAGCCAGGGACAGGGACCCAATGAGCAGTTCTTC. Translating it yields CASQGQGPNEQFF.

The gene calls are TRBV11-2 and TRBJ1-1, with D hard to call. The CDR3 runs to 12 residues. Germline V gene sequence: CDR1 SGHAT, CDR2 FQNNGV. V was shortened by 8 bases and J by 0 bases, with 7 bases between the two germline ends. The chain's CDR3 is CASSRVNTEAFF. The CDR3 DNA reads TGTGCCAGCTCAAGGGTGAACACTGAAGCTTTCTTT.

V is TRBV7-2 and J is TRBJ2-1; 10 bases map to TRBD1. The CDR3 is made up of 19 amino acids. The ends lost 1 base at V and 4 bases at J; junction bases unmatched: 13. Germline assignment: CDR1 SGHTA and CDR2 FQGNSA. The CDR3 nucleotides read TGTGCCAGCAGCTTAGGGTTGTGGGGACAGGGGCATGGGTACAATGAGCAGTTCTTC. This translates into CASSLGLWGQGHGYNEQFF.

V usage is TRBV6-5 and J usage is TRBJ1-3; D remains ambiguous. The CDR3 loop spans 14 amino acids. The germline V and J ends were trimmed by 6 bases and 2 bases, with 11 bases remaining between them. Germline V gene data show CDR1 as MNHEY and CDR2 as SVGAGI. CDR3 sequence reads: CASSPGIPGNTIYF. The DNA for the CDR3 is TGTGCCAGCAGCCCTGGGATCCCTGGAAACACCATATATTTT.

The chain joins TRBV6-1 to TRBJ2-2; 9 positions match TRBD1. Germline V gives CDR1 MNHNS, CDR2 SASEGT. V dropped 7 bases and J dropped 9; count of bases not matched to a gene: 6. CDR3 length: 13 residues. CDR3 sequence (DNA): TGTGCCAGCATCTCACAGGGGGCCCGGGAGCTGTTTTTT. Translating it yields CASISQGARELFF.

This rearrangement joins TRBV28 to TRBJ2-7; perhaps TRBD1 as D (5 bases). This CDR3 contains 14 residues. CDR1 and CDR2 (germline): MDHEN, SYDVKM. Trimming stripped 7 bases from V and 5 bases from J, with 18 bases between. The CDR3 here is CASIKQDTVHEQYF. As DNA, the CDR3 is TGTGCCAGCATCAAACAGGACACTGTCCACGAGCAGTACTTC.